This entry concerns a single T cell receptor beta chain. Its cognate antigen has yet to be identified. Base qualities are not recorded, but no much larger clone differs from it by a single base. The CDR3 starts with the cysteine, ends with the phenylalanine, and has 14 residues. Only the CDR3 region is kept as DNA, spanning 42 bases read in frame from base 1. The germline V gene specifies SGHRS as CDR1 and YFSETQ as CDR2. Clipping removes 7 bases from V and 5 bases from J, with 12 as the unmatched junction base count. The sample comes from a study of PD-L1 blockade in urothelial cancer (dated by TCRdb to 2017 to 2019). Background for the entire study: All patients started therapy around 2014 and received atezolizumab 1,200 mg intravenously every 3 weeks. About 85% of the 29 patients were identified as males with urothelial cancer of bladder origin, and a prior smoking history was reported by 18 of 29 patients. Patients had an ECOG performance status of 0 or 1 and had received between 0 and 3 prior chemotherapy regimens. Blood samples were analyzed at two time points: 3 weeks after treatment start (second dose) and 6 weeks after treatment start. Blood samples gave median yields of approximately 130,000 T cells and 82,636 unique TCRs, along with a median clonality of around 0.08. The study was an exploratory multi-omic analysis of somatic, immune and clinical correlates of response to PD-L1 blockade with atezolizumab in urothelial cancer. TCR sequencing covered pretreatment tumor samples and matched, serially collected peripheral blood taken before and after atezolizumab treatment. Durable clinical benefit was defined as progression-free survival longer than 6 months, and TCR features were also tested against progression-free and overall survival. In the same patients, pretreatment tumors underwent whole exome sequencing and RNA sequencing in addition to TCR sequencing. Durable clinical benefit was achieved by nine patients and was not achieved by 20 patients. Pretreatment blood TCR-seq was available for about 27 patients, at least one posttreatment blood collection was obtained for some 24 patients, and tumor TCR-seq was available for some 24 patients.

Synthetic TCR analog templates were spiked into each PCR so that absolute template abundance could be estimated from read counts. TCRbeta CDR3 regions were amplified from genomic DNA with bias-controlled V and J gene primers using the immunoSEQ assay. Sequencing of rearranged TCRbeta segments was done at approximately 20X coverage. From the authors' description of their analysis: Clustering was used to correct sequencing errors, and CDR3s were annotated against IMGT so that V, D and J genes could be assigned. Downstream analyses used only productive TCRbeta rearrangements and left out out-of-frame or stop-codon sequences. Clonality was computed as one minus Shannon entropy normalized by the log of the number of unique productive sequences. Clones differing between time points or between blood and tumor were identified by Fisher's exact test with Benjamini-Hochberg correction at adjusted p below 0.01. The immuneACCESS repertoire file appears here via TCRdb, limited to in-frame rearrangements. These files lack a portion of the clones; in checked studies, under half of the deficit traces to unresolved V genes, and the cause of the others is not known. For V, J and clone size, that table is used; D and trimming come from the DNA. The sample contains 50,000 to 55,000 clones, around 83% of them found a single time. The ten largest clones add up to around 22% of the sample.

Broad study findings and their caveats: Among patients with durable benefit, tumor-associated TCR clones showed greater expansion in peripheral blood 3 weeks after treatment started (n = 22, p = 0.022). Because of the small sample size (n ≈ 31) and the many exploratory analyses performed, the results are intended to be regarded as hypothesis-generating. A pretreatment peripheral blood TCR clonality below the median was linked to improved progression-free and overall survival.

This specimen's time point label, interpreted: pretreatment peripheral blood. The cohort included 29 patients with locally advanced or metastatic urothelial carcinoma who were treated at Memorial Sloan Kettering on a trial protocol. Peripheral blood mononuclear cells were collected pretreatment and during treatment, with between 1 and 8 total time points per patient. The Qiagen DNeasy Blood extraction kit was used to purify genomic DNA from total PBMCs and tumor samples. PBMCs were collected pretreatment and during treatment, and were isolated and stored as previously described. The sample in question was PBMCs, obtained around atezolizumab (anti-PD-L1) treatment. The sequence links TRBV5-1 to TRBJ2-7; 7 central nucleotides agree with TRBD1. This receptor was taken from a man in his 60s with urothelial cancer. In nucleotides, the sequence is TGCGCCAGCCGACCGGGACAGAAACGAAACGAGCAGTACTTC. It specifies CASRPGQKRNEQYF.